This TCR beta chain was documented in a study of tumor and adjacent non-tumor tissue in lung cancer. Study-level points and caveats: TCR diversity was significantly greater in tumor than normal lung tissue. Shorter survival was associated with higher TCR diversity in tumors. Top 100 clones took a larger repertoire share in normal lung.

Turning to this clonotype: Its antigen is not known.

This sample's RNA came from whole unsorted tissue. Distant lung tissue was collected more than 3 cm away from the tumor edge. A modified ARM-PCR protocol with three rounds of nested PCR amplified TCRbeta. From the multiplex PCR reads, TCRdb called clonotypes with MiXCR, one entry per CDR3 protein. The data hold 40,000 to 55,000 distinct CDR3 sequences, with about 79% observed a single time. Trimming took 6 bases from V and 8 from J, leaving 20 bases between them. CDR3 length: 15 residues. Sequences were obtained from distant non-tumor lung tissue. The chain recombines TRBV23-1 with TRBJ1-5, with D uncertain. TRBV23-1 is an ORF; its function is uncertain. This TCR came from a woman between 55 and 75 years old with non-small cell lung cancer. CDR3 DNA: TGCGCCAGCAGACCCCCGGACGGACGCCTAGAGCCCCAGCATTTT. It translates to CASRPPDGRLEPQHF.